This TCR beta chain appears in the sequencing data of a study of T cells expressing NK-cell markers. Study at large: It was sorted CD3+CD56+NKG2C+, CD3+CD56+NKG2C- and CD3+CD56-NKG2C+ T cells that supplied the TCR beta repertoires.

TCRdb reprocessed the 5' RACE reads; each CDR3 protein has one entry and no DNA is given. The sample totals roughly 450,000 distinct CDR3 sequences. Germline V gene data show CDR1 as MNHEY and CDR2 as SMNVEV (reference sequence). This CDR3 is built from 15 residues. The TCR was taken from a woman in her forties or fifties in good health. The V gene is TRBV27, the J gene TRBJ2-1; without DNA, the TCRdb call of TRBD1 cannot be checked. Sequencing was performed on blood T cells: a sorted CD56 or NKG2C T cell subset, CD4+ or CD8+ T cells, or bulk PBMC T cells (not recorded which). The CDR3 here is CASSLLGQGNNEQFF.